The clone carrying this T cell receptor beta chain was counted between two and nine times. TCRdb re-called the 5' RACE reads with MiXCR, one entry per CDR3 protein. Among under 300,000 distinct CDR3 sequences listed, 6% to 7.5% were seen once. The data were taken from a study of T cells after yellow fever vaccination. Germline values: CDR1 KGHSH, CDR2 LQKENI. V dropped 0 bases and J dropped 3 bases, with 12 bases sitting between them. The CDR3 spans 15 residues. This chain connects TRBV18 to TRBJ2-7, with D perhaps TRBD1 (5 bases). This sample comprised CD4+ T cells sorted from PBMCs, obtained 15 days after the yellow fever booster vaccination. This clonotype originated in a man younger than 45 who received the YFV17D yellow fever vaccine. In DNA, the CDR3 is TGTGCCAGCTCACCACCGGTTGGGCAGGGCTACGAGCAGTACTTC. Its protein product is CASSPPVGQGYEQYF. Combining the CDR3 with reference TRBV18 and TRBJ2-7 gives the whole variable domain NAGVMQNPRHLVRRRGQEARLRCSPMKGHSHVYWYRQLPEEGLKFMVYLQKENIIDESGMPKERFSAEFPKEGPSILRIQQVVRGDSAAYFCASSPPVGQGYEQYFGPGTRLTVT.